These T cell receptor beta chains were read from a single sample in a study of blood T cells in healthy people across ages. TCRdb fed the 5' RACE reads into MiXCR, producing one record per CDR3 protein. Of about 650,000 distinct CDR3 sequences in the sample, about a third were seen once. Material for sequencing was blood. These receptors came from a woman older than 75 in good health. CDR3s include the opening cysteine and the closing phenylalanine or tryptophan. Each record gives: J gene, V gene, D gene, clone size, CDR3 protein, CDR3 DNA. D genes are given only for firm matches. Size is stated for part of the rows, as once, few or many counts, or as a class when the clone is expanded.

TRBJ2-5,TRBV19,.,many,CASSPGGVIETQYF,TGTGCCAGTAGCCCCGGGGGCGTAATAGAGACCCAGTACTTC
TRBJ1-2,TRBV6-5,TRBD1,many,CASSYDRVRGGYTF,TGTGCCAGCAGTTACGACAGGGTACGCGGGGGCTACACCTTC
TRBJ2-3,TRBV20-1,TRBD2,.,CSARAPLRGNTDTQYF,TGCAGTGCTAGAGCCCCCTTGCGGGGGAACACAGATACGCAGTATTTT
TRBJ2-7,TRBV9,.,many,CASSASSVVKNEQYF,TGTGCCAGCAGCGCCTCCAGTGTGGTGAAGAACGAGCAGTACTTC
TRBJ2-1,TRBV7-3,TRBD2,once,CASSLLAGGSNEQFF,TGTGCCAGCAGCTTACTAGCGGGGGGCAGCAATGAGCAGTTCTTC
TRBJ2-3,TRBV7-9,TRBD1,many,CALPTGKFPDTQYF,TGTGCCCTACCGACAGGGAAATTCCCAGATACGCAGTATTTT
TRBJ2-7,TRBV4-1,.,many,CASSQEGQPGARNEQYF,TGCGCCAGCAGCCAAGAAGGACAGCCGGGGGCGCGTAACGAGCAGTACTTC
TRBJ1-2,TRBV12-3/TRBV12-4,.,.,CASSNTGTLIVGYGYTF,TGTGCCAGCAGCAACACCGGGACACTCATCGTCGGCTATGGCTACACCTTC
TRBJ2-5,TRBV30,TRBD2,many,CAWSSGLAGRQETQYF,TGTGCCTGGAGCTCGGGACTAGCGGGGCGACAAGAGACCCAGTACTTC
TRBJ1-2,TRBV7-2,.,many,CASSTDGRYGYTF,TGTGCCAGCAGCACCGACGGTCGATATGGCTACACCTTC
TRBJ2-7,TRBV12-3/TRBV12-4,.,many,CASSLAPGGTPYEQYF,TGTGCCAGCAGTTTAGCGCCAGGCGGGACACCCTACGAGCAGTACTTC
TRBJ2-5,TRBV27,.,.,CASSFRVQETQYF,TGTGCCAGCAGTTTCCGGGTGCAAGAGACCCAGTACTTC
TRBJ2-6,TRBV9,.,many,CASSVSRAGANVLTF,TGTGCCAGCAGCGTTTCTCGGGCTGGGGCCAACGTCCTGACTTTC
TRBJ2-5,TRBV5-1,.,many,CASSPTGGRRQETQYF,TGCGCCAGCAGCCCAACCGGGGGTCGTCGACAAGAGACCCAGTACTTC
TRBJ1-1,TRBV27,TRBD1,few,CASLVQGAANTEAFF,TGTGCCAGCCTCGTCCAGGGGGCGGCGAACACTGAAGCTTTCTTT
TRBJ2-1,TRBV7-2,.,many,CASSPTRQLNEQFF,TGTGCCAGCAGCCCGACCCGTCAGCTCAATGAGCAGTTCTTC
TRBJ2-5,TRBV7-9,TRBD1,.,CASKTGTEETQYF,TGTGCCAGCAAAACCGGGACAGAAGAGACCCAGTACTTC
TRBJ2-5,TRBV27,TRBD1,once,CARAGDSQETQYF,TGTGCCAGAGCTGGGGACAGTCAAGAGACCCAGTACTTC
TRBJ1-2,TRBV30,.,many,CAWSSYREFRYGYTF,TGTGCCTGGAGTTCCTACCGGGAGTTTCGTTATGGCTACACCTTC
TRBJ1-6,TRBV20-1,.,few,CSARVGTVGAPHF,TGCAGTGCTAGAGTGGGTACGGTAGGAGCCCCCCACTTT
TRBJ2-3,TRBV7-2,.,many,CASSPRGVSTDTQYF,TGTGCCAGCAGCCCGAGAGGGGTTAGCACAGATACGCAGTATTTT
TRBJ1-1,TRBV7-2,.,.,CASGLGPNTEAFF,TGTGCCAGCGGCTTAGGCCCGAACACTGAAGCTTTCTTT
TRBJ1-2,TRBV20-1,.,.,CSAEDSYYGYTF,TGCAGTGCCGAGGACAGCTACTATGGCTACACCTTC
TRBJ1-2,TRBV30,.,.,CAWSPGRVNYGCSF,TGTGCCTGGAGTCCCGGCAGAGTTAACTATGGCTGCAGCTTC
TRBJ1-4,TRBV6-1,.,.,CASSEVLMEKLFF,TGTGCCAGCAGTGAGGTCCTCATGGAAAAACTGTTTTTT